This TCR beta chain comes out of a study of response to subunit inactivated influenza vaccine (dated by TCRdb to between 2017 and 2018). Concerning the study at large: To follow how T cells responded to a trivalent subunit inactivated influenza vaccine, the researchers relied on deep quantitative profiling of the T cell receptor repertoire. The study at large found these results: The authors suggested that each seasonal influenza vaccination may recruit only a limited number of new T cells.

This clonotype was detected once. No cognate antigen has been identified for it. No qualities accompany the bases; no much larger clone lies one base away. Weak support is all one read offers. The trim is 4 bases for V and 2 bases for J, with a gap of 11 bases between the germline ends. In the germline V gene, CDR1 corresponds to SGHRS and CDR2 to YFSETQ. Inclusive of the bounding cysteine and phenylalanine, the CDR3 is 14 residues long. Of all the DNA, just the CDR3 is kept, 42 bases in frame from base 1. The library was made by RT-PCR. The sample was run on an Illumina HiSeq 2500. TCRdb reran the public reads through fastp at Q25 and MiXCR, keeping productive beta chains. Each record represents a unique CDR3 protein, reported with the most common genes and DNA among its rows. Counted in this sample were a few hundred thousand distinct CDR3 sequences; around 9.9% of them appeared once. The ten largest clonotypes hold 12% of the sample.

In the paper's terms, the time point label means: 45 days after influenza vaccine administration. The specimen was PBMCs from blood, collected about 40 days after vaccination. The chain uses TRBV5-1 and TRBJ2-3; the D gene is perhaps TRBD1, on 6 matching bases. This TCR came from a middle-aged man who received an inactivated influenza vaccine. Donor details come from another sample of the same person, matched by shared clones. CDR3 region: CASSRTDATDTQYF. The DNA sequence is given as TGCGCCAGCAGCAGGACAGATGCCACAGATACGCAGTATTTT. The variable domain in full, with residues beyond the CDR3 obtained from the reference TRBV5-1 and TRBJ2-3 genes, is KAGVTQTPRYLIKTRGQQVTLSCSPISGHRSVSWYQQTPGQGLQFLFEYFSETQRNKGNFPGRFSGRQFSNSRSEMNVSTLELGDSALYLCASSRTDATDTQYFGPGTRLTVL.